Described below is a single T cell receptor beta chain sequence and its context. Here immunoSEQ multiplex PCR was the method, and the copy in TCRdb shows in-frame clones only, minus some. The table includes approximately 44,000 clones, 85% to 95% detected once. The data stem from a study of T cell changes during pregnancy in multiple sclerosis. With 5 bases removed from V and 2 bases from J, the gap between germline ends came to 20 bases. This CDR3 has 17 residues. CDR1 and CDR2 from the germline V gene are SGHTA and FQGNSA. This receptor was obtained from a female donor with multiple sclerosis, enrolled in a pregnancy study. The J gene is TRBJ2-3, the V gene TRBV7-2; TRBD1 might be the D (5 bases). The sequencing used CD4+ T cells from peripheral blood mononuclear cells, collected in the third trimester of pregnancy. CDR3: CASSPGGALRHTDTQYF. The CDR3 DNA reads as TGTGCCAGCAGCCCAGGTGGGGCGCTTCGACACACAGATACGCAGTATTTT.